The clone carrying this T cell receptor (beta chain) was seen a single time. Antigen: not known. This entry is derived from a study of T cell responses to AZD1222 COVID-19 vaccine. Study outcomes and limitations: Mostly white British, mostly female donors; authors suggested clonal diversity may be underestimated. Spike as a whole was targeted by vaccine-associated CD4 TCRs, dominant at 160-218 and 743-854.

Measured with immunoSEQ multiplex PCR; TCRdb has only the in-frame clones, and not every one. Seen here are about 180,000 clones, around 94% observed once, and the top ten hold under 2%. The CDR3 totals 15 residues. From germline, CDR1 is SGHTA and CDR2 FQGNSA. V lost 4 bases to trimming and J lost 2 bases, with 13 bases between them. Analysis merged second doses at about 4 or about 12 weeks. V is TRBV7-2 and J is TRBJ2-3; D is perhaps TRBD2 (6 bases). The sample was peripheral blood, taken 28 days after the second AZD1222 dose. This clonotype was sampled from an adult who received the AZD1222 COVID-19 vaccine. CDR3 protein: CASSWGGGTTDTQYF. The CDR3 DNA is TGTGCCAGCAGCTGGGGCGGAGGGACCACAGATACGCAGTATTTT.